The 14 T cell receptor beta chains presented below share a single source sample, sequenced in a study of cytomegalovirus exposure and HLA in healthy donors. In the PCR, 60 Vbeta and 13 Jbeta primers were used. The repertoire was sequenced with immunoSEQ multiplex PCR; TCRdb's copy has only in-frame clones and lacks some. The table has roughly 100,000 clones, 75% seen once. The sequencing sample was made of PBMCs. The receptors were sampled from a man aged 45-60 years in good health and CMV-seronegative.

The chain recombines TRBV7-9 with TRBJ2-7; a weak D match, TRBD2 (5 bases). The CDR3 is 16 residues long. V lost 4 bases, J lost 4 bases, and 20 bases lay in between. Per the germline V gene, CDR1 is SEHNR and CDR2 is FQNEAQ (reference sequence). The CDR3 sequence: CASSSPRTSPPYEQYF. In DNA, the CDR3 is TGTGCCAGCAGCTCGCCCAGGACTTCACCCCCTTACGAGCAGTACTTC.

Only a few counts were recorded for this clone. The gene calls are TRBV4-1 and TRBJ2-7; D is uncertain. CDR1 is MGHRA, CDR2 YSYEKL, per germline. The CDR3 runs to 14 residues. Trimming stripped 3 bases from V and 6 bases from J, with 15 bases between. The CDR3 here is CASSHTNPSSEQYF. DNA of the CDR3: TGCGCCAGCAGCCACACGAACCCAAGTAGCGAGCAGTACTTC.

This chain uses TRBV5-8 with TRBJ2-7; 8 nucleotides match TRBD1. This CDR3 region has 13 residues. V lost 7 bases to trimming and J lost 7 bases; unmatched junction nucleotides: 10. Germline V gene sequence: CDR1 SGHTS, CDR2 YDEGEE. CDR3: CASSRTGLPEQYF. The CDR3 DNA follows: TGTGCCAGCTCTCGGACAGGGCTACCGGAGCAGTACTTC.

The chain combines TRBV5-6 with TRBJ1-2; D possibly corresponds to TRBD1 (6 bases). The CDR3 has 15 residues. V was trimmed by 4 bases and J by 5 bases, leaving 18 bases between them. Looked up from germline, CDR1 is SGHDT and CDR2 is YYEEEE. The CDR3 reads CASSLNGGARYGYTF. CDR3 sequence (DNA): TGTGCCAGCAGCCTTAATGGGGGCGCCCGGTATGGCTACACCTTC.

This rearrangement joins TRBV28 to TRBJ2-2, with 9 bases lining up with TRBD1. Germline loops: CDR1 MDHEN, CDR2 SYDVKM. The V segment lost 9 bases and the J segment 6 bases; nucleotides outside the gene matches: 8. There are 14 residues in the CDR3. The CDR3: CASRDRVYAGELFF. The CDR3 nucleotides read TGTGCCAGTCGGGACAGGGTGTATGCCGGGGAGCTGTTTTTT. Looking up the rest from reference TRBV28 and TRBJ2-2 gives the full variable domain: DVKVTQSSRYLVKRTGEKVFLECVQDMDHENMFWYRQDPGLGLRLIYFSYDVKMKEKGDIPEGYSVSREKKERFSLILESASTNQTSMYLCASRDRVYAGELFFGEGSRLTVL.

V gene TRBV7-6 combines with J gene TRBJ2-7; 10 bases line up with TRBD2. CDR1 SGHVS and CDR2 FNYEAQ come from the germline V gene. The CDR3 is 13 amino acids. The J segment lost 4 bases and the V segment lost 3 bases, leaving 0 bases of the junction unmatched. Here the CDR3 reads CASSLGLAYEQYF. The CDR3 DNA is TGTGCCAGCAGCTTGGGACTAGCGTACGAGCAGTACTTC.

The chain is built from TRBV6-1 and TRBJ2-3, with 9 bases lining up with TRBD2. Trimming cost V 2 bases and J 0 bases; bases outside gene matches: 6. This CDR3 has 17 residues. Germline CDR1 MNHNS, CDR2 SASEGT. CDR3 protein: CASSERPTSGSTDTQYF. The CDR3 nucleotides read TGTGCCAGCAGTGAACGCCCAACTAGCGGGAGCACAGATACGCAGTATTTT.

CDR3 in amino acids: CASRRTGGEETQYF. In DNA, the CDR3 is TGTGCCAGCAGACGGACAGGGGGCGAGGAGACCCAGTACTTC. This chain connects TRBV5-6 to TRBJ2-5; 11 bases are a match to TRBD1. The ends lost 5 bases at V and 5 bases at J; junction bases unmatched: 5. CDR1 and CDR2 (germline): SGHDT, YYEEEE. The CDR3 contains 14 residues. Full variable domain (remainder filled in from reference TRBV5-6 and TRBJ2-5): DAGVTQSPTHLIKTRGQQVTLRCSPKSGHDTVSWYQQALGQGPQFIFQYYEEEERQRGNFPDRFSGHQFPNYSSELNVNALLLGDSALYLCASRRTGGEETQYFGPGTRLLVL.

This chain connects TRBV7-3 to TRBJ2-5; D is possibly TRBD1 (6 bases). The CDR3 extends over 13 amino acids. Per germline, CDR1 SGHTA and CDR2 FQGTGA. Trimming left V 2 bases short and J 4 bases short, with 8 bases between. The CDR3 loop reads CASSLGQLETQYF. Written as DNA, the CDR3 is TGTGCCAGCAGCTTAGGACAGTTAGAGACCCAGTACTTC.

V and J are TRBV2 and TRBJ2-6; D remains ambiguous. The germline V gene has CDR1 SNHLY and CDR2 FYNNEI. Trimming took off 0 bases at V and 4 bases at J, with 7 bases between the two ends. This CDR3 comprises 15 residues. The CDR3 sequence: CASSEAAAGANVLTF. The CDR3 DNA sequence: TGTGCCAGCAGTGAAGCGGCGGCGGGGGCCAACGTCCTGACTTTC.

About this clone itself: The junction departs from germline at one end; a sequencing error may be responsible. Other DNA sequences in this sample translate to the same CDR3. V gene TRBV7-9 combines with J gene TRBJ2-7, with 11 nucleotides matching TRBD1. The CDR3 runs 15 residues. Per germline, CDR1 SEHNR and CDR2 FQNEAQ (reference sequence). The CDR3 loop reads CASSSGDRGTYEQYF. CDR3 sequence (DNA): TGTGCTAGCAGCTCTGGGGACAGGGGGACCTACGAGCAGTACTTC.

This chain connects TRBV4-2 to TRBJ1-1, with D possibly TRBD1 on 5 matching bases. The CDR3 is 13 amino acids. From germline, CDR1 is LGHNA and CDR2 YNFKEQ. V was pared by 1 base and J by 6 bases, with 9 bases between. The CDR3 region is CASSQAWGSEAFF. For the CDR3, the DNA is TGTGCCAGCAGCCAAGCATGGGGCTCTGAAGCTTTCTTT.

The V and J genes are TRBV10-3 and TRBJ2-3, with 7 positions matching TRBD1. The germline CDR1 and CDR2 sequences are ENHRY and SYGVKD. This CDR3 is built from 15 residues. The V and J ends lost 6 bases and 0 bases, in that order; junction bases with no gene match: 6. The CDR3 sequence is CAIRGQVSSTDTQYF. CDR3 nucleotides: TGTGCCATCAGAGGACAGGTCTCAAGCACAGATACGCAGTATTTT.

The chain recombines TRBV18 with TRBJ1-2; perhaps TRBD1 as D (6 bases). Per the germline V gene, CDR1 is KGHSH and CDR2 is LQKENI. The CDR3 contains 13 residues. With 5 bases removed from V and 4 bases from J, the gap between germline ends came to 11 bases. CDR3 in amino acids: CASSFGQPYGYTF. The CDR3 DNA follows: TGTGCCAGCTCATTCGGACAGCCCTATGGCTACACCTTC.